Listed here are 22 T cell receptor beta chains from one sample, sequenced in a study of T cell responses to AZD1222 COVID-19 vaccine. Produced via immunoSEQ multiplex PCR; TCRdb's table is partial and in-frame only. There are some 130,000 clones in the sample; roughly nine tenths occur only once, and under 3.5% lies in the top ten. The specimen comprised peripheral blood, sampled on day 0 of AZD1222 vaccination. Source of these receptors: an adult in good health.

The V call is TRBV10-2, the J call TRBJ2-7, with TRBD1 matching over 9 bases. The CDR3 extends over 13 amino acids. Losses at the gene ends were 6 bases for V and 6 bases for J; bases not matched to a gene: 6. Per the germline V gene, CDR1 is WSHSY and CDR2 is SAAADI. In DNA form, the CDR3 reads TGCGCCAGCAGCGGGACAGGGTTCACCGAGCAGTACTTC. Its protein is CASSGTGFTEQYF.

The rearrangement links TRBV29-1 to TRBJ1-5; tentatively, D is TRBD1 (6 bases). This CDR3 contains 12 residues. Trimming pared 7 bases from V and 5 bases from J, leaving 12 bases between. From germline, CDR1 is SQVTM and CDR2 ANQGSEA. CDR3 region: CSAGSGDQPQHF. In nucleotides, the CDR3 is TGCAGCGCCGGCTCAGGGGATCAGCCCCAGCATTTT.

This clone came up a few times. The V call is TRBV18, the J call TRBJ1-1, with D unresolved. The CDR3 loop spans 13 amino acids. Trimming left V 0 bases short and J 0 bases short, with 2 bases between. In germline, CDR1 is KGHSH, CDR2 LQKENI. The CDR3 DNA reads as TGTGCCAGCTCACCACCAGTGAACACTGAAGCTTTCTTT. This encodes CASSPPVNTEAFF.

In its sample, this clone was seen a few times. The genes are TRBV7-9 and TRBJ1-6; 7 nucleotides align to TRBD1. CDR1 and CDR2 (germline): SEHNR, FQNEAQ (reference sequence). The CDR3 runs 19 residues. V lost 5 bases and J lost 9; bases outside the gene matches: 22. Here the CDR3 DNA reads TGTGCCAGCAGCCCGTCCCGGGGACGAAAGGGACAGTTATCTTCACCCCTCCACTTT. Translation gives CASSPSRGRKGQLSSPLHF.

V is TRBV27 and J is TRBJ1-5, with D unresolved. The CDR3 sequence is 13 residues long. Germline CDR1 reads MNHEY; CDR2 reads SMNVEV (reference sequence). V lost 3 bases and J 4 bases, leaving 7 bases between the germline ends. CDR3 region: CASSFGWNQPQHF. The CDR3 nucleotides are TGTGCCAGCAGTTTCGGTTGGAATCAGCCCCAGCATTTT.

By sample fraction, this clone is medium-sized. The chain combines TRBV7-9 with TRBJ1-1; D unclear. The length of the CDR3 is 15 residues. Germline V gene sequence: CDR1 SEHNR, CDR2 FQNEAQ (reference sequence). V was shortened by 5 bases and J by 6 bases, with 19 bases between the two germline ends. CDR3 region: CASSRKRGSISEAFF. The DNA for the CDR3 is TGTGCCAGCAGCCGCAAGAGAGGATCTATCTCTGAAGCTTTCTTT.

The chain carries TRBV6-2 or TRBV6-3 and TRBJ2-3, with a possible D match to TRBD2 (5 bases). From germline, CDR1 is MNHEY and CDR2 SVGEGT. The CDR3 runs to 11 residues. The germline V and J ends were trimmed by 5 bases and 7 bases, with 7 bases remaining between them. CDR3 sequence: CASSQTNTQYF. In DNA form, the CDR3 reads TGTGCCAGCAGTCAGACTAATACGCAGTATTTT.

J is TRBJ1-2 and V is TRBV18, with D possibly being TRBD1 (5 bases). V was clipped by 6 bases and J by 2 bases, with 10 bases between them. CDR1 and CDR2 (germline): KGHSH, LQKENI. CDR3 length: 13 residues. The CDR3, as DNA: TGTGCCAGCTCGCCCGGGGCCAACTATGGCTACACCTTC. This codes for CASSPGANYGYTF.

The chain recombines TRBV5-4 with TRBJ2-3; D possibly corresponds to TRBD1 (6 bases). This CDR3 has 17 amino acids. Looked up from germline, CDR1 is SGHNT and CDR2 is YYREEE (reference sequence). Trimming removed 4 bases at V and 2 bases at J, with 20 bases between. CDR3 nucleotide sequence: TGTGCCAGCAGCAAGGGACATCCACAGCAATCCACAGATACGCAGTATTTT. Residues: CASSKGHPQQSTDTQYF. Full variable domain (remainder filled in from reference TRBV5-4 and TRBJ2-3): ETGVTQSPTHLIKTRGQQVTLRCSSQSGHNTVSWYQQALGQGPQFIFQYYREEENGRGNFPPRFSGLQFPNYSSELNVNALELDDSALYLCASSKGHPQQSTDTQYFGPGTRLTVL.

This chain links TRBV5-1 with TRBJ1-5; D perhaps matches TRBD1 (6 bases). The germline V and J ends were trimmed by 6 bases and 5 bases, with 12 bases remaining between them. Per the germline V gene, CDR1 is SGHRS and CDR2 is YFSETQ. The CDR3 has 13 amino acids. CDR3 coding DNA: TGCGCCAGCAAGGGGGAAGGGGATCAGCCCCAGCATTTT. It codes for CASKGEGDQPQHF.

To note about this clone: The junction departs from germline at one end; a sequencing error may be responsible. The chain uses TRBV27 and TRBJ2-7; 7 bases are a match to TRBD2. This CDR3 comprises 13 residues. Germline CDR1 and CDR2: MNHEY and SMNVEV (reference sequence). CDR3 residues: CASSYAGVYGQYF. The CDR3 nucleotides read TGTGCCAGCAGTTACGCGGGAGTCTACGGGCAGTACTTC.

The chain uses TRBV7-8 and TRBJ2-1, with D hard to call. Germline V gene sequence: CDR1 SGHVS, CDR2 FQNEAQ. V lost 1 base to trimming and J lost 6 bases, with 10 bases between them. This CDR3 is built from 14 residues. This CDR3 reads CASSLVGLFNEQFF. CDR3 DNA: TGTGCCAGCAGCTTAGTAGGATTGTTCAATGAGCAGTTCTTC.

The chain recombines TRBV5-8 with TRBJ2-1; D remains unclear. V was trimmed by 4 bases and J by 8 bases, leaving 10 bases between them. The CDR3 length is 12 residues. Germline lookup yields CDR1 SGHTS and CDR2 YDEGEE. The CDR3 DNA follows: TGTGCCAGCAGCCCGCCGGTAGATGAGCAGTTCTTC. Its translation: CASSPPVDEQFF.

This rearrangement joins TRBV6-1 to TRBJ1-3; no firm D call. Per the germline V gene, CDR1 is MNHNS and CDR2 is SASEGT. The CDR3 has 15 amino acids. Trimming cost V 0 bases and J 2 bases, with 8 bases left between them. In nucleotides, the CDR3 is TGTGCCAGCAGTGAAGCAACGACCCCTGGAAACACCATATATTTT. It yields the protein CASSEATTPGNTIYF.

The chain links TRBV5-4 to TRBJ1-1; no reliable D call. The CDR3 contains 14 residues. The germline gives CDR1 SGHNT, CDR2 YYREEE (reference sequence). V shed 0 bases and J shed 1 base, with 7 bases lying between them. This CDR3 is CASSLAGRNTEAFF. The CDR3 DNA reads TGTGCCAGCAGCTTGGCCGGGAGGAACACTGAAGCTTTCTTT.

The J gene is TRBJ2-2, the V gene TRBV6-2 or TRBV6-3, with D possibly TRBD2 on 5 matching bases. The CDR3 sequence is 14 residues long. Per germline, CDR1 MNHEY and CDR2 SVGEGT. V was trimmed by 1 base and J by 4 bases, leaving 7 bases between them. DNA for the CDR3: TGTGCCAGCAGTTACTTCCGGGGCACCGGGGAGCTGTTTTTT. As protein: CASSYFRGTGELFF.

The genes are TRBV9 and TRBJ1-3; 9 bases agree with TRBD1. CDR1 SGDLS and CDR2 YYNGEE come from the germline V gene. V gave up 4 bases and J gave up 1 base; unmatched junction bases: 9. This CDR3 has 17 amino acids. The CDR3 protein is CASSKTGGFSSGNTIYF. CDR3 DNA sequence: TGTGCCAGCAGCAAGACAGGGGGATTTTCTTCTGGAAACACCATATATTTT.

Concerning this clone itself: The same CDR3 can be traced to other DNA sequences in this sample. As DNA, the CDR3 is TGTGCCAGTAGTATAGCGGGAGGGCCCACCGGGGAGCTGTTTTTT. It codes for CASSIAGGPTGELFF. The V call is TRBV19, the J call TRBJ2-2; 8 nucleotides match TRBD2. V lost 1 base, J lost 4 bases, and 2 bases stayed unmatched. Germline CDR1 reads LNHDA; CDR2 reads SQIVND (reference sequence). The CDR3 has 15 amino acids.

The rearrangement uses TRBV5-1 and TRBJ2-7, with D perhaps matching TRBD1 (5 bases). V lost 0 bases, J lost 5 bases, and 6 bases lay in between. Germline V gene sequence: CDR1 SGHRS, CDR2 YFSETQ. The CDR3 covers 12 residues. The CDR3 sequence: CASSLGGHEQYF. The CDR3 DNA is TGCGCCAGCAGCTTGGGGGGCCACGAGCAGTACTTC.

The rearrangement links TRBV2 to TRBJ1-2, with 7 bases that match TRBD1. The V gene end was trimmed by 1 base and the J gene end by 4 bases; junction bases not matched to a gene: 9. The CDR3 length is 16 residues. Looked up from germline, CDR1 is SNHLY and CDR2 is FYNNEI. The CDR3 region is CASSEGRPTGLYGYTF. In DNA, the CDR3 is TGTGCCAGCAGTGAAGGGAGGCCGACAGGGCTCTATGGCTACACCTTC.

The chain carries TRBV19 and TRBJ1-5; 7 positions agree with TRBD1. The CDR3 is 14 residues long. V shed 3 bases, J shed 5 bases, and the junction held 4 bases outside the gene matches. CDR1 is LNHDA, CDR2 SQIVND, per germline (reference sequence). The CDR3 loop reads CASSMDRSYQPQHF. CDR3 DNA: TGTGCCAGTAGTATGGACAGGTCCTATCAGCCCCAGCATTTT.

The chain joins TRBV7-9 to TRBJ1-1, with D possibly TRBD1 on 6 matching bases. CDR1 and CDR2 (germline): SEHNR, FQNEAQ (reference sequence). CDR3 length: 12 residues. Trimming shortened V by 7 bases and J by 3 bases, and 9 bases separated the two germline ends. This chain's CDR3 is CASITGHTEAFF. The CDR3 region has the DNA TGTGCCAGCATTACAGGGCACACTGAAGCTTTCTTT.